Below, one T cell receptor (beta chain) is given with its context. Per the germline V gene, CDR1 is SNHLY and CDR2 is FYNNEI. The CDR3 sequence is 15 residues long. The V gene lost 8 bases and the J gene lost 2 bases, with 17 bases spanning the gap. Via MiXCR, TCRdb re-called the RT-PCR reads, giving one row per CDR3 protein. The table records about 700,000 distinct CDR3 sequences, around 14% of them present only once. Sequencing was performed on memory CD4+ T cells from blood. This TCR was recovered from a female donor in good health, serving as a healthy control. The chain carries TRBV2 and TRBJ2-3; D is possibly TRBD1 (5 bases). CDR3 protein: CASSGGRATTDTQYF. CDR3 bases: TGTGCCAGCTCCGGTGGCAGGGCAACCACAGATACGCAGTATTTT.